This record covers a single T cell receptor beta chain. Its specificity is not known. The data stem from a study of cytomegalovirus exposure and HLA in healthy donors. Study overall: Within the Caucasian-associated ancestry cluster were 81% of the approximately 400 genotyped donors.

Germline V gene data show CDR1 as MNHEY and CDR2 as SMNVEV (reference sequence). The CDR3 runs to 15 residues. V lost 2 bases and J lost 5, with 15 bases in between. Points from the study as a whole: The authors listed 150 to 200 TCR beta chains as cytomegalovirus-associated. Solely CMV serostatus was available to characterize immune exposure. When analyzed later, a missense DCLRE1C variant was found to be linked to TCR beta V- and J-gene trimming.

The PCR made use of 60 Vbeta and 13 Jbeta primers. Assay: immunoSEQ multiplex PCR; the TCRdb copy retains only in-frame clones and omits some. The sample includes about 120,000 clones, around three quarters of them seen just once. The source material was PBMCs. The chain uses TRBV27 and TRBJ1-1; D gene ambiguous. This clonotype was sampled from a woman aged 40 to 55 in good health and CMV-seropositive. CDR3 nucleotide sequence: TGTGCCAGCAGTTTAACGAGGGTCCGAGGGACTGAAGCTTTCTTT. Its protein product is CASSLTRVRGTEAFF.